A selection of T cell receptor beta chains follows, all from one sample in a study of T cell repertoires in cytomegalovirus infection. TCRdb reprocessed the reads via MiXCR and lists one record per CDR3 protein. The table shows approximately 290,000 distinct CDR3 sequences, with 25% occurring only once. The sequenced material came from PBMCs. These receptors were obtained from a human donor in good health (CMV status not recorded). Some clones in this sample may be carry-over from other donors' samples. The CDR3 runs from the conserved cysteine through the conserved F or W. D genes are given only for firm matches. Some rows have no size entry. The others give once, few or many, or a class for an expanded clone.

>TRBJ1-1|once|-|15|TRBV20-1
CSASGAGNLNTEAFF
TGCAGTGCTAGCGGGGCCGGAAACTTGAACACTGAAGCTTTCTTT
>TRBJ2-7|many|TRBD2|15|TRBV7-8
CASSSLAGGPSEQYF
TGTGCCAGCAGCTCTCTAGCGGGAGGGCCATCCGAGCAGTACTTC
>TRBJ1-1|many|-|14|TRBV7-2
CASSFKTWNTEAFF
TGTGCCAGCAGCTTTAAGACATGGAACACTGAAGCTTTCTTT
>TRBJ1-2|few|-|12|TRBV19
CASTQENYGYTF
TGTGCCAGTACACAAGAGAACTATGGCTACACCTTC
>TRBJ1-1|-|-|14|TRBV28
CASSLMPLQGSTFF
TGTGCCAGCAGTTTAATGCCCCTACAGGGATCGACTTTCTTT
>TRBJ2-7|-|TRBD2|14|TRBV15
CATSRGGDYYEQYF
TGTGCCACCAGCCGCGGGGGAGATTACTACGAGCAGTACTTC
>TRBJ1-1|-|-|16|TRBV4-2
CASSPAVHSKITEAFF
TGTGCCAGCAGCCCCGCAGTACACTCTAAGATAACTGAAGCTTTCTTT
>TRBJ2-2|few|-|15|TRBV4-1
CASSQARGYTGELFF
TGTGCCAGCAGCCAAGCCAGGGGTTATACCGGGGAGCTGTTTTTT
>TRBJ2-3|many|-|18|TRBV7-9
CASSHPRAPPGSTDTQYF
TGTGCCAGCAGCCACCCGCGGGCCCCTCCGGGGAGCACAGATACGCAGTATTTT
>TRBJ2-4|once|-|18|TRBV7-2
CASSPKFAGGVAKNIQYF
TGTGCCAGCAGCCCCAAATTCGCTGGAGGTGTAGCCAAAAACATTCAGTACTTC
>TRBJ2-1|-|-|12|TRBV24-1
CATSDLATVKFF
TGTGCCACCAGTGATTTGGCGACAGTAAAGTTCTTC
>TRBJ2-1|-|TRBD2|16|TRBV5-1
CASSWGLAGYGGEQFF
TGCGCCAGCAGCTGGGGACTAGCGGGGTATGGTGGTGAGCAGTTCTTC
>TRBJ1-1|once|TRBD1|15|TRBV12-3/TRBV12-4
CASSSTGGLGTEAFF
TGTGCCAGCAGTTCTACAGGGGGCCTGGGCACTGAAGCTTTCTTT